This TCR beta chain derives from a study of OX40 agonist ivuxolimab in advanced cancers. Overall study context: Patients receiving dose escalation had hepatocellular carcinoma, melanoma, renal cell or head and neck cancer. From roughly 20 to 79 years was the age range, with a mean of around 54 years, and 70% to 85% were male.

Method: immunoSEQ multiplex PCR; TCRdb's copy keeps in-frame clones and lacks some. The table lists about 48,000 clones, 85% of them singletons, with roughly 9.9% in the top ten. With 9 bases clipped from V and 1 base from J, the junction kept 7 bases outside the gene matches. The CDR3 totals 16 residues. Germline loops: CDR1 LNHDA, CDR2 SQIVND (reference sequence). The V and J genes are TRBV19 and TRBJ2-6; 9 bases align to TRBD1. Sequencing used CD4+ or CD8+ T cells sorted from blood, obtained in a trial of the OX40 agonist ivuxolimab. This receptor was obtained from an adult with an advanced solid tumor such as melanoma, head and neck, liver or kidney cancer. CDR3 bases: TGTGCCAGCCACGACAGGGGGGCTTCTGGGGCCAACGTCCTGACTTTC. Its translation is CASHDRGASGANVLTF. Full variable domain (outside the CDR3, taken from reference TRBV19 and TRBJ2-6): DGGITQSPKYLFRKEGQNVTLSCEQNLNHDAMYWYRQDPGQGLRLIYYSQIVNDFQKGDIAEGYSVSREKKESFPLTVTSAQKNPTAFYLCASHDRGASGANVLTFGAGSRLTVL.